This record concerns one T cell receptor (beta chain) sequence. These data are taken from a study of blood T cell repertoires in COVID-19. Original analysis: Cell counts per sample came from amplifying reference gene primers. The method was immunoSEQ multiplex PCR; TCRdb's version includes in-frame clones alone and lacks a portion of them. The DNA gave D and trimming, while V, J and clone size come from that table. Of about 240,000 clones in the sample, roughly nine tenths were seen once. Sequencing used peripheral blood. This TCR was sampled from a man in his sixties with acute or convalescent COVID-19.

The CDR3 DNA reads TGTGCCAGCAGTGCGGCGGGTTCCACTGAAGCTTTCTTT. Translated, it gives CASSAAGSTEAFF. The chain has TRBV25-1 and TRBJ1-1; D not resolved. Germline V gene data show CDR1 as MGHDK and CDR2 as SYGVNS. V was cut by 4 bases and J by 4 bases, with 10 bases left in between. The CDR3 is 13 amino acids.